The clone carrying this TCR beta chain came up many times. Amplification yielded TCR beta CDR3 regions, with RNA transcripts as the source. HTBI primers drove first-round RT-PCR of the TCR CDR3. From the multiplex PCR reads, TCRdb called clonotypes with MiXCR, one entry per CDR3 protein. The repertoire holds 300,000 to 450,000 distinct CDR3 sequences, with more than 15% as singletons. This sample was included in a study of T cells in Graves' hyperthyroidism and ophthalmopathy. V shed 5 bases, J shed 14 bases, and the junction held 11 bases outside the gene matches. This CDR3 has 14 residues. Per germline, CDR1 MDHEN and CDR2 SYDVKM. Among the patients, aged 18 to 65, hyperthyroidism was newly diagnosed and had lasted under 2 months. Patients were excluded because of uncontrolled infection, other autoimmune disease, pregnancy or lactation.

The sample taken for sequencing was blood. The rearrangement joins TRBV28 to TRBJ2-1, with 11 bases that match TRBD2. The TCR originated in a woman aged 18-29 years with Graves' hyperthyroidism that later progressed to Graves' ophthalmopathy. DNA for the CDR3: TGTGCCAGCAGTGAGGGACTAGCGGCCCCTAAGGAGTTCTTC. Translation gives CASSEGLAAPKEFF.